This entry describes one TCR beta chain. V was pared by 8 bases and J by 0 bases, with 5 bases of the junction left unmatched. Germline V gives CDR1 SNHLY, CDR2 FYNNEI. The CDR3 extends over 14 amino acids. These data come from a study of OX40 agonist ivuxolimab in advanced cancers. This table comes from immunoSEQ multiplex PCR, and its TCRdb copy is limited to in-frame clones, with some not included. The sample consists of over 65,000 clones, under 90% of them appearing once. V usage is TRBV2 and J usage is TRBJ2-3, with TRBD1 matching 7 bases. This specimen consisted of CD4+ or CD8+ T cells sorted from blood, obtained in a trial of the OX40 agonist ivuxolimab. The clonotype was recovered from an adult with an advanced solid tumor such as melanoma, head and neck, liver or kidney cancer. CDR3 sequence: CASSDRASTDTQYF. The CDR3 nucleotides are TGTGCCAGCTCTGACAGGGCGAGCACAGATACGCAGTATTTT.